Sequencing of this TCR beta chain was carried out in a study of PD-1 blockade in classical Hodgkin lymphoma. Study-level information: Patients were dosed intravenously with nivolumab at 3 mg/kg every 2 weeks.

To note about this clone: Its target is unknown. Other DNA sequences within the sample encode an identical CDR3.

The data were produced by immunoSEQ multiplex PCR, yet TCRdb's version contains in-frame clones alone and is incomplete. The sample contains tens of thousands of clones, more than 75% of which appear only once. V lost 0 bases and J 2 bases, leaving 10 bases between the germline ends. This CDR3 contains 15 residues. CDR1 and CDR2 from the germline V gene are SGDLS and YYNGEE. Study results and limitations: Complete responders matched newly diagnosed patients in baseline diversity.

Time point: cycle 4 day 1 (C4D1), after 6 weeks of nivolumab. Every patient was affected by relapse after autologous stem cell transplantation, while exposure to brentuximab vedotin was not uniform. Reported best responses ranged across complete response, partial response or progressive disease. This material consisted of peripheral blood mononuclear cells (PBMCs), taken before the fourth cycle of nivolumab. The TCR originated in a human donor with classical Hodgkin lymphoma. The gene calls are TRBV9 and TRBJ2-3; no firm D call. This chain's CDR3 is CASSVAAGYTDTQYF. Here the CDR3 DNA reads TGTGCCAGCAGCGTAGCAGCAGGCTACACAGATACGCAGTATTTT. Full variable domain (outside the CDR3, taken from reference TRBV9 and TRBJ2-3): DSGVTQTPKHLITATGQRVTLRCSPRSGDLSVYWYQQSLDQGLQFLIQYYNGEERAKGNILERFSAQQFPDLHSELNLSSLELGDSALYFCASSVAAGYTDTQYFGPGTRLTVL.